This TCR beta chain was found in a study of blood T cells in healthy people across ages. Study-wide findings and caveats: The recorded TCR beta diversity per million T cells decreased in a roughly linear manner with age.

Primers used in a second PCR of roughly 7 to 11 cycles were a sample-barcoded 5' primer and a J-beta primer mix. The template-switch adaptor was a 5' adaptor with 12 random nucleotides. It tagged each cDNA molecule. Via MiXCR, TCRdb re-called the 5' RACE reads, giving one row per CDR3 protein. This table holds about 650,000 distinct CDR3 sequences, about 50% found once. Germline V gene lookup returns CDR1 LGHDT and CDR2 YNNKEL (reference sequence). The V gene lost 1 base and the J gene lost 2 bases, with 4 bases spanning the gap. The CDR3 totals 13 residues. This clonotype was found many times. The antigen remains unidentified. At least 7 million PBMCs were isolated per sample.

Sequenced material: blood. This receptor was taken from a woman older than 75 in good health. This sequence joins TRBV3-1 and TRBJ2-3; D is unclear. In DNA form, the CDR3 reads TGTGCCAGCAGCCAAGGGCTCACAGATACGCAGTATTTT. Translating gives CASSQGLTDTQYF.